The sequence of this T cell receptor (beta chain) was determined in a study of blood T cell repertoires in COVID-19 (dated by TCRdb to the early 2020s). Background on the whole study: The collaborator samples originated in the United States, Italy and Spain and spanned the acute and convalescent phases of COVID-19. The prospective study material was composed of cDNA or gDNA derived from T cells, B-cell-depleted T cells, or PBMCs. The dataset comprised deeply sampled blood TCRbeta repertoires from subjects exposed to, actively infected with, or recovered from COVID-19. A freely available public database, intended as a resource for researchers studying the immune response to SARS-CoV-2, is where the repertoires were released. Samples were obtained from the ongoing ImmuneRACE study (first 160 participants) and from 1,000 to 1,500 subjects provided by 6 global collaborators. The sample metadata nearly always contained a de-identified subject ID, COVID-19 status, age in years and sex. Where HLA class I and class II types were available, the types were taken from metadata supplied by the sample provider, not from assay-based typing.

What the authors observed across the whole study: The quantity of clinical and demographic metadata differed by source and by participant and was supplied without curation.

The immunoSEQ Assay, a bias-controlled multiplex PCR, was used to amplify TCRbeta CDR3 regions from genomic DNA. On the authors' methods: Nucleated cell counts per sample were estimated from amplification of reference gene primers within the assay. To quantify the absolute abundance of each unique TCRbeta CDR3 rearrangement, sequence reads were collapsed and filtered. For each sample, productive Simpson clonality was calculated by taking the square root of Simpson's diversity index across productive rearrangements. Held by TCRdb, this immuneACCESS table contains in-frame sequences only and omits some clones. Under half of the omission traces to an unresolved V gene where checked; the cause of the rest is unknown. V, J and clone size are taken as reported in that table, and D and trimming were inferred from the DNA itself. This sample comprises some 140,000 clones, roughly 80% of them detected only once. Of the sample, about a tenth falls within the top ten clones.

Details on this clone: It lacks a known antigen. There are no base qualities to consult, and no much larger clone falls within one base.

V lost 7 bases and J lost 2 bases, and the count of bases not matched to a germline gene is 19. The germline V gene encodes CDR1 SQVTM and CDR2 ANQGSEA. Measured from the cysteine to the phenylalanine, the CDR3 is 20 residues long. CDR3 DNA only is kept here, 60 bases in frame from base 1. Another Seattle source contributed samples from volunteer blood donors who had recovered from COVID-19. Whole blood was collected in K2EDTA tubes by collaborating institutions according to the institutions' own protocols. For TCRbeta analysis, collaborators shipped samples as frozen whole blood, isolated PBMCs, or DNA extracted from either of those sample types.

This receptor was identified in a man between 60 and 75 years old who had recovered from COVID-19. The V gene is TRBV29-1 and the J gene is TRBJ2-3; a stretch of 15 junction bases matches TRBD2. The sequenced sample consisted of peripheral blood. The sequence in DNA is TGCAGCGCCGACCTACCCCGGACTAGCGGGGGGGGTCATAACACAGATACGCAGTATTTT. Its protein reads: CSADLPRTSGGGHNTDTQYF.